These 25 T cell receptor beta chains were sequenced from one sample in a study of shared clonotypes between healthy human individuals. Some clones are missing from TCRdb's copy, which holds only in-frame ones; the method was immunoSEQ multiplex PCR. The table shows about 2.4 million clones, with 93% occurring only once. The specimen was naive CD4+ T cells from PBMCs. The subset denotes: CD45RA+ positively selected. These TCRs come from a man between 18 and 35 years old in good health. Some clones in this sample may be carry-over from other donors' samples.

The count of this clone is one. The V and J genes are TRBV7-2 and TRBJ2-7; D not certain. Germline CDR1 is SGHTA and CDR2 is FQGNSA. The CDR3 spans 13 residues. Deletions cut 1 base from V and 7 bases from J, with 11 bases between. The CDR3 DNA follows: TGTGCCAGCAGCTTAGGGGGTTCGTGGGAGCAGTACTTC. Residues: CASSLGGSWEQYF. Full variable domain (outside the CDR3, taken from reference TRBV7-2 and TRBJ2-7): GAGVSQSPSNKVTEKGKDVELRCDPISGHTALYWYRQSLGQGLEFLIYFQGNSAPDKSGLPSDRFSAERTGGSVSTLTIQRTQQEDSAVYLCASSLGGSWEQYFGPGTRLTVT.

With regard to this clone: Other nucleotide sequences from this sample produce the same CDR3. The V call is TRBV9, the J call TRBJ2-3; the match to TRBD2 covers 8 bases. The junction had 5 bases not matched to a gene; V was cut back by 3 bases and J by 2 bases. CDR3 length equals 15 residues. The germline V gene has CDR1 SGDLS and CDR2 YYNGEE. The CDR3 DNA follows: TGTGCCAGCAGCGCAACTAGCGGACTCACAGATACGCAGTATTTT. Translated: CASSATSGLTDTQYF.

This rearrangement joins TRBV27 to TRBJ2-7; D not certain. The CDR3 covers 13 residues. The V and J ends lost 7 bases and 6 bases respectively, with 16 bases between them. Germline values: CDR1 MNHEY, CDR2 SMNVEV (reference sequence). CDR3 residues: CASIPLAPGEQYF. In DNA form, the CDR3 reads TGTGCCAGCATTCCCCTGGCCCCCGGCGAGCAGTACTTC.

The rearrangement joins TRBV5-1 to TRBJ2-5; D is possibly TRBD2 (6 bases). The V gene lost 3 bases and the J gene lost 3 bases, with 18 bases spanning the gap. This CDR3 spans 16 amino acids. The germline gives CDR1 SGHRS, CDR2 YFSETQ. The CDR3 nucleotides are TGCGCCAGCAGCTCGTCAATGTTCAGGGAGGAAGAGACCCAGTACTTC. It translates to CASSSSMFREEETQYF.

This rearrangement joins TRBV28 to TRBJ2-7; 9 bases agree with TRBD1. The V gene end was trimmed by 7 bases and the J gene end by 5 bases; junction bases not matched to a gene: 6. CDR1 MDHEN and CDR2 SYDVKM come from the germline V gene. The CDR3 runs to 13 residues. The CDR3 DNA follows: TGTGCCAGCACCGGGACAGGGTGGAACGAGCAGTACTTC. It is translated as CASTGTGWNEQYF.

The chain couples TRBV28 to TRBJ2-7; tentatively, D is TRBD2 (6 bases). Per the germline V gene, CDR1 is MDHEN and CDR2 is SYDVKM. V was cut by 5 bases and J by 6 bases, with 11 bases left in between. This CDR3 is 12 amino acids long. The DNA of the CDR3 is TGTGCCAGCAGTCGTTTGCGGGGCGAGCAGTACTTC. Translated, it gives CASSRLRGEQYF.

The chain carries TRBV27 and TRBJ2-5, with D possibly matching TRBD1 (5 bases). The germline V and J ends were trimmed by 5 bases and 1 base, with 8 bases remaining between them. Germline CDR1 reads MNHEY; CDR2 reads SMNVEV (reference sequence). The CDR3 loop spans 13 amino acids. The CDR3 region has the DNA TGTGCCAGCAGTGTCAGGGTCCAAGAGACCCAGTACTTC. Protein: CASSVRVQETQYF.

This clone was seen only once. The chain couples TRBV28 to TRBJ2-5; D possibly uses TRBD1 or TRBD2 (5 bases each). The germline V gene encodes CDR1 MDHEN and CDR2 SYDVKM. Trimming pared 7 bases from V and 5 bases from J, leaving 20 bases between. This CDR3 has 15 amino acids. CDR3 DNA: TGTGCCAGCAACACCGCCCGGGACGTGGGGGAGACCCAGTACTTC. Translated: CASNTARDVGETQYF.

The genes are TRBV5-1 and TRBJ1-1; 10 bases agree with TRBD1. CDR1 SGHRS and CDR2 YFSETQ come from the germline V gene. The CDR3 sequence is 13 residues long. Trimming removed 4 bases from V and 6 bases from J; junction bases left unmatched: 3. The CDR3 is CASSQTGGPEAFF. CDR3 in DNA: TGCGCCAGCAGCCAGACAGGGGGCCCTGAAGCTTTCTTT.

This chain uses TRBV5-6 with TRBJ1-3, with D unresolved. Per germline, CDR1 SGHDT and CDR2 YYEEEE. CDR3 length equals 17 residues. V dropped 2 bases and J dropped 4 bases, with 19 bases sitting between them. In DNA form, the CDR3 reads TGTGCCAGCAGCTTTGGCGTGACAAATCCCACAGGAAACACCATATATTTT. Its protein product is CASSFGVTNPTGNTIYF.

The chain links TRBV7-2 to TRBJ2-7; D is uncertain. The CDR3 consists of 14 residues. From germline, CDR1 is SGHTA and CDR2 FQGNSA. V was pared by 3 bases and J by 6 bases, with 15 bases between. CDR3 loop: CASSFTRAFGEQYF. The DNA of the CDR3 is TGTGCCAGCAGCTTTACGCGCGCCTTTGGCGAGCAGTACTTC.

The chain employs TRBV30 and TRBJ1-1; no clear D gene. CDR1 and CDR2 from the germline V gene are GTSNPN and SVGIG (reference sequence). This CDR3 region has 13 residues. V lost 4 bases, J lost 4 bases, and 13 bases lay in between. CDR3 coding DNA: TGTGCCTGGAAGAGGGAAGCCGGCACTGAAGCTTTCTTT. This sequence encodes CAWKREAGTEAFF.

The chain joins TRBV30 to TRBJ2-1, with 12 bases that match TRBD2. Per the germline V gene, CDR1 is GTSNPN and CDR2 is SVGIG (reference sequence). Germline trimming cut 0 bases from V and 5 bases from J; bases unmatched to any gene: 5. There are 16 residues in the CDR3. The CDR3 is CAWSVWGLAGNNEQFF. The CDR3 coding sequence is TGTGCCTGGAGTGTATGGGGACTAGCGGGTAACAATGAGCAGTTCTTC.

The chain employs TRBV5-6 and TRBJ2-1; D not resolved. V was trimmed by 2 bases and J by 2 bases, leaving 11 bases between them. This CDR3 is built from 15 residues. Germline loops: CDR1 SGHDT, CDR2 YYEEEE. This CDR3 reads CASSFPQRPYNEQFF. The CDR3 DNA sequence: TGTGCCAGCAGCTTCCCCCAGCGCCCCTACAATGAGCAGTTCTTC.

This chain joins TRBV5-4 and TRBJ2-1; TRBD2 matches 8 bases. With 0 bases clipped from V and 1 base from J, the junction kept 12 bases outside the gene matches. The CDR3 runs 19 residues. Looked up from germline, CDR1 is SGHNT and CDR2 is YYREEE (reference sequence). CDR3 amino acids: CASSLAQAGARISYNEQFF. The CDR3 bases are TGTGCCAGCAGCTTGGCCCAAGCGGGAGCCAGGATATCCTACAATGAGCAGTTCTTC.

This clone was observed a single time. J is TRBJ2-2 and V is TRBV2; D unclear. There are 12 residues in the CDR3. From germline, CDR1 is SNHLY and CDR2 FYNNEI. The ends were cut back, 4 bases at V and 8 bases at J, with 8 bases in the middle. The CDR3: CASSGWPGELFF. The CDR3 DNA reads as TGTGCCAGCAGTGGTTGGCCAGGGGAGCTGTTTTTT.

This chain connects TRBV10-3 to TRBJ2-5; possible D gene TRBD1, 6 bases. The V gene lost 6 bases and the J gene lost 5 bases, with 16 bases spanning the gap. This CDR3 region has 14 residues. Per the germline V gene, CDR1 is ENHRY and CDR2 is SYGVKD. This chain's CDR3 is CAIRPGAGRETQYF. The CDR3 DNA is TGTGCCATCAGGCCAGGGGCAGGCAGGGAGACCCAGTACTTC.

The CDR3 nucleotides are TGCGCCAGCAGCTTTTACAGGGCCGGGGATTCACCCCTCCACTTT. Translating gives CASSFYRAGDSPLHF. J is TRBJ1-6 and V is TRBV5-1, with a possible D match to TRBD1 (6 bases). The V gene lost 2 bases and the J gene lost 8 bases, with 14 bases spanning the gap. This CDR3 is 15 amino acids long. The germline V gene has CDR1 SGHRS and CDR2 YFSETQ.

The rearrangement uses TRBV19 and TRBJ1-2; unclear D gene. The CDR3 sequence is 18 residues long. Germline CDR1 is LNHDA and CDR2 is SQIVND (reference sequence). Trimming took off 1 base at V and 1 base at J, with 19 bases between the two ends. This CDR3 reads CASSIAREERSINYGYTF. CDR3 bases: TGTGCCAGTAGTATAGCGCGGGAGGAACGATCGATTAACTATGGCTACACCTTC. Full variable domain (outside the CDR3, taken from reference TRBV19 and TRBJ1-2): DGGITQSPKYLFRKEGQNVTLSCEQNLNHDAMYWYRQDPGQGLRLIYYSQIVNDFQKGDIAEGYSVSREKKESFPLTVTSAQKNPTAFYLCASSIAREERSINYGYTFGSGTRLTVV.

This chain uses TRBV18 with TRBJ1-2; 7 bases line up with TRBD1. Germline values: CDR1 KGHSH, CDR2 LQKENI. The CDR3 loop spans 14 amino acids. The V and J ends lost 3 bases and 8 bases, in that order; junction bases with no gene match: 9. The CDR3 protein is CASSPPTGLGGYTF. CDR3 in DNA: TGTGCCAGCTCACCTCCGACAGGGTTAGGCGGCTACACCTTC.

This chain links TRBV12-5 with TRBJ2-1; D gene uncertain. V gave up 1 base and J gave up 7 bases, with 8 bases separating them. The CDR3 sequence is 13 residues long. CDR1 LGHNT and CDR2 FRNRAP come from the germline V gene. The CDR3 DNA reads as TGTGCTAGTGGTTTGGAACCATTTAATGAGCAGTTCTTC. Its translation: CASGLEPFNEQFF. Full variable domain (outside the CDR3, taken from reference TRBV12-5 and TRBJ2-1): DARVTQTPRHKVTEMGQEVTMRCQPILGHNTVFWYRQTMMQGLELLAYFRNRAPLDDSGMPKDRFSAEMPDATLATLKIQPSEPRDSAVYFCASGLEPFNEQFFGPGTRLTVL.

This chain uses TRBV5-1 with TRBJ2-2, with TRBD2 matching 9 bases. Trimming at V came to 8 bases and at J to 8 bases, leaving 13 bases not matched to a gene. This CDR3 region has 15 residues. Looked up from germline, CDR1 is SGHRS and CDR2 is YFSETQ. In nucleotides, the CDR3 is TGCGCCAGTGTACCGGGACTAGCTATTTCTGGGGAGCTGTTTTTT. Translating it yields CASVPGLAISGELFF.

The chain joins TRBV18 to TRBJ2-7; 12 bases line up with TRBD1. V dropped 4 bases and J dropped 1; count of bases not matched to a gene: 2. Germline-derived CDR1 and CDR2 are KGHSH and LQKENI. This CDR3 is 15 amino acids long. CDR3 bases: TGTGCCAGCTCACGGGACAGGGGGCAATCCTACGAGCAGTACTTC. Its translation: CASSRDRGQSYEQYF.

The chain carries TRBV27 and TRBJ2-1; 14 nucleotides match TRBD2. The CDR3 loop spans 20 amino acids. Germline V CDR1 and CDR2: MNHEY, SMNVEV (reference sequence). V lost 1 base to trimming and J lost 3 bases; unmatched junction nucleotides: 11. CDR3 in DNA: TGTGCCAGCAGTTTATTGTTCGGACTAGCGGGAGGAGGGCTCTACAATGAGCAGTTCTTC. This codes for CASSLLFGLAGGGLYNEQFF.

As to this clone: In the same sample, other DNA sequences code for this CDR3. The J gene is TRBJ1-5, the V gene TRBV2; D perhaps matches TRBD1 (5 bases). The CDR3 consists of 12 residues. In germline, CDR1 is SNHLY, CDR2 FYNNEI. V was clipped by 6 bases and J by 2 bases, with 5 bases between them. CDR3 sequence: CASRGGNQPQHF. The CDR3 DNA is TGTGCCAGCAGGGGGGGCAATCAGCCCCAGCATTTT. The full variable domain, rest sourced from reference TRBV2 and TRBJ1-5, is EPEVTQTPSHQVTQMGQEVILRCVPISNHLYFYWYRQILGQKVEFLVSFYNNEISEKSEIFDDQFSVERPDGSNFTLKIRSTKLEDSAMYFCASRGGNQPQHFGDGTRLSIL.